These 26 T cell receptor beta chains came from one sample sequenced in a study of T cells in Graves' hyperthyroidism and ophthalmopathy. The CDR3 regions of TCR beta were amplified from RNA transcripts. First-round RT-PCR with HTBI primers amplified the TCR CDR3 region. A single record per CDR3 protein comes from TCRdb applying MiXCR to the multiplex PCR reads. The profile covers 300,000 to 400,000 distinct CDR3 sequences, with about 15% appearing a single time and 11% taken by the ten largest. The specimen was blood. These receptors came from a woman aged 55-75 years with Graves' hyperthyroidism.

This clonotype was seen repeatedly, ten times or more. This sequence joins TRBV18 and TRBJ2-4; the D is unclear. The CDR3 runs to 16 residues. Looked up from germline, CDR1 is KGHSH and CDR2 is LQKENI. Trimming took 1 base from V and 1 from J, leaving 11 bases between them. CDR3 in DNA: TGTGCCAGCTCACCACAAGGAAACCGCGCCAAAAACATTCAGTACTTC. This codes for CASSPQGNRAKNIQYF. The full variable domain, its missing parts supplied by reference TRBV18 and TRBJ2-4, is NAGVMQNPRHLVRRRGQEARLRCSPMKGHSHVYWYRQLPEEGLKFMVYLQKENIIDESGMPKERFSAEFPKEGPSILRIQQVVRGDSAAYFCASSPQGNRAKNIQYFGAGTRLSVL.

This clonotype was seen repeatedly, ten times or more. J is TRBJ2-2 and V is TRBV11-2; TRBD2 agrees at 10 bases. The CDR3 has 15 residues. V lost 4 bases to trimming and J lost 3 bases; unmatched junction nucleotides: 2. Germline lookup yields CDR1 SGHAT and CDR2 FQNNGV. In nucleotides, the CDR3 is TGTGCCAGCAGCTACCTAGCGGGAGACACCGGGGAGCTGTTTTTT. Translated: CASSYLAGDTGELFF.

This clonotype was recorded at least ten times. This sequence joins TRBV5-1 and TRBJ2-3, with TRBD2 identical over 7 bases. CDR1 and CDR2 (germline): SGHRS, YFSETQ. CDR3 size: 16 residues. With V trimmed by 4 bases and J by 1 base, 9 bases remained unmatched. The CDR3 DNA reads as TGCGCCAGCAGCCCAGGCGGGCTAGCGGGCACAGATACGCAGTATTTT. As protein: CASSPGGLAGTDTQYF.

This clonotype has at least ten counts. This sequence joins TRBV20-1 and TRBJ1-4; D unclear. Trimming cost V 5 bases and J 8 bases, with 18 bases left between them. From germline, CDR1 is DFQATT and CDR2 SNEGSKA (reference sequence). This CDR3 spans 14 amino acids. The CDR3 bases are TGCAGTGCTTATGATGGACGCCGAGAGGAAAAACTGTTTTTT. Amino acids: CSAYDGRREEKLFF.

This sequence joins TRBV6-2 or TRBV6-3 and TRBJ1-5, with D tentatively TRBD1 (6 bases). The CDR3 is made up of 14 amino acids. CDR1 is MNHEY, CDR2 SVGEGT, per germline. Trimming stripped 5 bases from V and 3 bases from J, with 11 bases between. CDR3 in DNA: TGTGCCAGCAGTCCAGGGGTGGCCAATCAGCCCCAGCATTTT. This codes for CASSPGVANQPQHF.

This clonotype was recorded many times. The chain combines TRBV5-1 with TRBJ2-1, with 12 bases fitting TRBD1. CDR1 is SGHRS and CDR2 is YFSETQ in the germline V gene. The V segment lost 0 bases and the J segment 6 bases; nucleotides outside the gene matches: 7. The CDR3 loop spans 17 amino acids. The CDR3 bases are TGCGCCAGCAGCTTGGAGAGCCCGGGACAGGGGGCCAATGAGCAGTTCTTC. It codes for CASSLESPGQGANEQFF.

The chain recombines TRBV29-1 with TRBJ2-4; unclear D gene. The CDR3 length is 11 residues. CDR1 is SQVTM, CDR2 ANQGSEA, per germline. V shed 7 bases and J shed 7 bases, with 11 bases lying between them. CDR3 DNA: TGCAGCGCATTTAGTGGGAACATTCAGTACTTC. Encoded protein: CSAFSGNIQYF.

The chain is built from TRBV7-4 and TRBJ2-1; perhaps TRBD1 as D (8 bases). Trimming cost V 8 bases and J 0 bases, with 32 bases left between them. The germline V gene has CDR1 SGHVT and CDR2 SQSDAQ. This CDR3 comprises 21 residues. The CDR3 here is CASLRGGDDGQGQSSYNEQFF. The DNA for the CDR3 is TGTGCCAGCCTTAGAGGGGGGGACGACGGACAGGGCCAAAGCTCCTACAATGAGCAGTTCTTC. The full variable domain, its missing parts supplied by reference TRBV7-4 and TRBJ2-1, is GAGVSQSPRYKVAKRGRDVALRCDSISGHVTLYWYRQTLGQGSEVLTYSQSDAQRDKSGRPSGRFSAERPERSVSTLKIQRTEQGDSAVYLCASLRGGDDGQGQSSYNEQFFGPGTRLTVL.

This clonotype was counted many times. The CDR3 DNA is TGTGCCAGCAGTTTGCGGCGGTGGAACACTGAAGCTTTCTTT. This translates into CASSLRRWNTEAFF. The chain joins TRBV12-3 or TRBV12-4 to TRBJ1-1; D unclear. The CDR3 extends over 14 amino acids. Between the trimmed V and J ends, which lost 3 bases and 1 base, there was a span of 9 bases.

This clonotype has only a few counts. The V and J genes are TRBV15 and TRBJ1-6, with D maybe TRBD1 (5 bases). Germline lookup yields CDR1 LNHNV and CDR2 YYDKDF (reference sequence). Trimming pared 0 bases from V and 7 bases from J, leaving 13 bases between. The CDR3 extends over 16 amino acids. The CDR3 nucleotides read TGTGCCACCAGCAGAGATCCGGCAGGGAACAATTCACCCCTCCACTTT. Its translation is CATSRDPAGNNSPLHF.

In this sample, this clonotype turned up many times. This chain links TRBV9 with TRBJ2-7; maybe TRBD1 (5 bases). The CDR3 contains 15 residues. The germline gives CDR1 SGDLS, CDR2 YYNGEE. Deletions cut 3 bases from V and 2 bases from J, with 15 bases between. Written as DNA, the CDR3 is TGTGCCAGCAGCGCCTCAACAGGAAGCACCTACGAGCAGTACTTC. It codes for CASSASTGSTYEQYF.

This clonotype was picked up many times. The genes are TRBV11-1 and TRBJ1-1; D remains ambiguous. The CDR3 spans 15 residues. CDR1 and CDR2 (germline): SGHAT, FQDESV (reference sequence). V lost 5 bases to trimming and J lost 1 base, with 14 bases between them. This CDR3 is CASSPILDSNTEAFF. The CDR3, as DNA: TGTGCCAGCAGCCCTATCCTGGACTCGAACACTGAAGCTTTCTTT.

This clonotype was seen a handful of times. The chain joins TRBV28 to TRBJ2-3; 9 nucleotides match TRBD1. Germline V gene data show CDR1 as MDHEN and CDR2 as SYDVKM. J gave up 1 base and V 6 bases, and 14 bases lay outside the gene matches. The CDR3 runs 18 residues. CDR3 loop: CASRPVTGGGRGTDTQYF. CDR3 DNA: TGTGCCAGCAGACCCGTGACAGGGGGAGGGCGGGGCACAGATACGCAGTATTTT.

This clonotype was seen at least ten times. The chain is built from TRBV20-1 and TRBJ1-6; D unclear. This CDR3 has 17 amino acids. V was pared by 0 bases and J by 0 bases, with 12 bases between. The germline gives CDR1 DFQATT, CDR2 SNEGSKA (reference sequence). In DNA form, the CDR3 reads TGCAGTGCTAGAGATCGGGTGGGGAGCTCCTATAATTCACCCCTCCACTTT. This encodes CSARDRVGSSYNSPLHF.

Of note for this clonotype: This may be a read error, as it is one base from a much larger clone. CDR3 bases: TGCGCCAGCAGCACAGGTGGGACAGGGGGCGGTGAGCAGTTCTTC. Protein product: CASSTGGTGGGEQFF. The chain is built from TRBV5-1 and TRBJ2-1; 12 positions agree with TRBD1. V lost 4 bases to trimming and J lost 9 bases; unmatched junction nucleotides: 8. The germline CDR1 and CDR2 sequences are SGHRS and YFSETQ. This CDR3 contains 15 residues.

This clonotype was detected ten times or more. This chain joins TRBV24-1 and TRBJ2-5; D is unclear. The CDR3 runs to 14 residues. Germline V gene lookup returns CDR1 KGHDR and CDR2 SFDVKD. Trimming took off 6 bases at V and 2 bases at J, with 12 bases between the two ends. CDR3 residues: CATSFGPAQETQYF. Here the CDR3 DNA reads TGTGCCACCAGTTTCGGGCCAGCACAAGAGACCCAGTACTTC.

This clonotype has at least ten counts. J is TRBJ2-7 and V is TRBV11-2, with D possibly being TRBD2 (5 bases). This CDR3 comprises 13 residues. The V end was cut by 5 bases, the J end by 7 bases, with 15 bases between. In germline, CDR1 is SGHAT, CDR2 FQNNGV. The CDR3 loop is CASSLGNLGEQYF. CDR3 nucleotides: TGTGCCAGCAGCCTCGGGAATTTGGGGGAGCAGTACTTC.

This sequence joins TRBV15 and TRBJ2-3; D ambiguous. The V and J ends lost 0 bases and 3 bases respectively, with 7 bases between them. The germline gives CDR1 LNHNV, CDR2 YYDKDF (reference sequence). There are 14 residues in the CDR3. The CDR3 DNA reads TGTGCCACCAGCAGAGATCCCAGGACAGATACGCAGTATTTT. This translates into CATSRDPRTDTQYF.

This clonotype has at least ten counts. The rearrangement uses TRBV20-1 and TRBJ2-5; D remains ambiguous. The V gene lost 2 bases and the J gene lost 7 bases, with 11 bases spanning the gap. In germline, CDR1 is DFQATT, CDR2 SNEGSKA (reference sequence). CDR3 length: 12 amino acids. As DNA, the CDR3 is TGCAGTGCTAGACTAGAGGTAGCGACCCAGTACTTC. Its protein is CSARLEVATQYF.

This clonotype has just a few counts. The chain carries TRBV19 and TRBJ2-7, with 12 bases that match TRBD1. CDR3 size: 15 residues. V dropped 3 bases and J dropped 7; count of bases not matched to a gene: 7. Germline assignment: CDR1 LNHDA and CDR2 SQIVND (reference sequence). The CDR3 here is CASSIVWDRGPEQYF. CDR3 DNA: TGTGCCAGTAGTATCGTATGGGACAGGGGGCCTGAGCAGTACTTC.

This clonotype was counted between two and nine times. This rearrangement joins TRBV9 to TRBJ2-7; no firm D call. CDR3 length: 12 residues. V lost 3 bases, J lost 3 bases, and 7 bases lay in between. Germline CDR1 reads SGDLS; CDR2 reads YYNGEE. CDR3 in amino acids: CASSGPSYEQYF. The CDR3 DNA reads TGTGCCAGCAGCGGTCCAAGCTACGAGCAGTACTTC.

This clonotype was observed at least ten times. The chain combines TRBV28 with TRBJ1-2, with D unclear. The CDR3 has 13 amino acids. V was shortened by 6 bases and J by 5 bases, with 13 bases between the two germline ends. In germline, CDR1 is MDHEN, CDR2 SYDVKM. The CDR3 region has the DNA TGTGCCAGCAGCGATGGGCCCCATTATGGCTACACCTTC. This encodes CASSDGPHYGYTF.

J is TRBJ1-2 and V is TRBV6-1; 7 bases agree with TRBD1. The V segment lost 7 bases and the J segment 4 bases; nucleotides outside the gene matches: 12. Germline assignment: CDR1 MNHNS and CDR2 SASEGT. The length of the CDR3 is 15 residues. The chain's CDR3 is CASTPYEGQFYGYTF. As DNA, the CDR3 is TGTGCCAGCACCCCCTATGAGGGACAGTTCTATGGCTACACCTTC.

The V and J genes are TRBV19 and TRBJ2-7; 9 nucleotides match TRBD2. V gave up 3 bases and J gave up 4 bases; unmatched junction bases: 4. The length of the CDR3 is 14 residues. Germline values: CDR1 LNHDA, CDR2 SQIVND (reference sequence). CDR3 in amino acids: CASSISGRTYEQYF. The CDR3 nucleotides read TGTGCCAGTAGTATCAGCGGGAGGACGTACGAGCAGTACTTC.

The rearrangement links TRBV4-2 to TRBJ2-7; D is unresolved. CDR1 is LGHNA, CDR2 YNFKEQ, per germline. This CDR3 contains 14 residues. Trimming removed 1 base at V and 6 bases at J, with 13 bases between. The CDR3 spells CASSQVWPPSEQYF. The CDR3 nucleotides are TGTGCCAGCAGCCAAGTCTGGCCCCCAAGCGAGCAGTACTTC.

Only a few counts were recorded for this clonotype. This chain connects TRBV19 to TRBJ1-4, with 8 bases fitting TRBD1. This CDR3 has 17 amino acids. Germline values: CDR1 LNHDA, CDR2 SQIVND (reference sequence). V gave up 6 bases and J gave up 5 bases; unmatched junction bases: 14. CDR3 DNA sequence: TGTGCCAGTAGCCCTCAGGCAGGGGGCGGTCTGAATGAAAAACTGTTTTTT. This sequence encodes CASSPQAGGGLNEKLFF.